The next 10 T cell receptor beta chains were all read from a single sample in a study of shared clonotypes between healthy human individuals. Data came from immunoSEQ multiplex PCR; TCRdb stores just in-frame clones and leaves some out. The sample comprises about 120,000 clones, approximately 70% of which are singletons, and roughly a quarter rests with the top ten. The specimen sequenced was memory CD8+ T cells sorted from blood. Stated subset: CD45RO+ cells pooled with CCR7-negative TemRA cells. The receptors here all came from a woman under 40 in good health.

This clone was observed a few times. CDR3 in DNA: TGTGCCAGCAGTCAACAGGGGGCTGTCTACGAGCAGTACTTC. Its protein is CASSQQGAVYEQYF. The chain joins TRBV6-5 to TRBJ2-7, with 9 bases lining up with TRBD1. This CDR3 is 14 amino acids long. The germline CDR1 and CDR2 sequences are MNHEY and SVGAGI. The trim removed 5 bases at V and 3 bases at J, leaving 5 bases unmatched.

The chain employs TRBV27 and TRBJ1-1; no firm D call. The CDR3 spans 15 residues. Germline V CDR1 and CDR2: MNHEY, SMNVEV (reference sequence). Between the trimmed V and J ends, which lost 4 bases and 1 base, there was a span of 13 bases. The CDR3 protein is CASSSPFRANTEAFF. In DNA, the CDR3 is TGTGCCAGCAGTTCGCCCTTCCGGGCGAACACTGAAGCTTTCTTT.

This chain joins TRBV6-1 and TRBJ2-3; D unresolved. V lost 0 bases and J lost 6, with 19 bases in between. CDR1 and CDR2 from the germline V gene are MNHNS and SASEGT. This CDR3 region has 17 residues. This CDR3 is CASSEARLGRLGDTQYF. The CDR3 nucleotides read TGTGCCAGCAGTGAAGCGCGCTTGGGCAGACTGGGGGATACGCAGTATTTT.

This clone was seen only a few times. J is TRBJ2-3 and V is TRBV9; 10 bases fit TRBD2. Germline V gives CDR1 SGDLS, CDR2 YYNGEE. This CDR3 is 17 amino acids long. The junction had 8 bases not matched to a gene; V was cut back by 0 bases and J by 4 bases. The CDR3 DNA follows: TGTGCCAGCAGCGTAGTTCCTCTAGCGGGAGAGGCAGATACGCAGTATTTT. Encoded protein: CASSVVPLAGEADTQYF.

The rearrangement links TRBV7-8 to TRBJ2-3, with a possible D match to TRBD2 (5 bases). The germline V gene has CDR1 SGHVS and CDR2 FQNEAQ. V was pared by 5 bases and J by 5 bases, with 14 bases between. This CDR3 is 14 amino acids long. The CDR3, as DNA: TGTGCCAGCAGCCAGAGGGTTCAGAGAGATACGCAGTATTTT. It codes for CASSQRVQRDTQYF.

The V gene is TRBV2, the J gene TRBJ1-4; D is possibly TRBD1 (5 bases). V was shortened by 3 bases and J by 0 bases, with 8 bases between the two germline ends. Per the germline V gene, CDR1 is SNHLY and CDR2 is FYNNEI. CDR3 length: 15 amino acids. Written as DNA, the CDR3 is TGTGCCAGCAGTGATAGGGGTGCAACTAATGAAAAACTGTTTTTT. Its protein is CASSDRGATNEKLFF.

The chain has TRBV2 and TRBJ1-2; D is unresolved. Germline loops: CDR1 SNHLY, CDR2 FYNNEI. CDR3 length: 13 residues. Trimming took off 6 bases at V and 4 bases at J, with 12 bases between the two ends. Here the CDR3 DNA reads TGTGCCAGCAGCCCAGGACGGACCTATGGCTACACCTTC. Its protein product is CASSPGRTYGYTF.

The V and J genes are TRBV28 and TRBJ2-7; D could derive from TRBD1 or TRBD2 (5 bases each). The V end was cut by 11 bases, the J end by 3 bases, with 14 bases between. CDR1 is MDHEN and CDR2 is SYDVKM in the germline V gene. The length of the CDR3 is 12 residues. The CDR3, as DNA: TGTGCCGCCTCGGGACCAAACTACGAGCAGTACTTC. Translating it yields CAASGPNYEQYF.

This clone was seen just once. This chain links TRBV6-6 with TRBJ2-3; D is unresolved. V lost 8 bases to trimming and J lost 0 bases, with 12 bases between them. Germline-derived CDR1 and CDR2 are MNHNY and SVGAGI (reference sequence). The CDR3 totals 14 residues. The CDR3 protein is CASGVRRSTDTQYF. The CDR3, as DNA: TGTGCCAGCGGGGTTCGACGGAGCACAGATACGCAGTATTTT.

With regard to this clone: A far larger clone differs by one base, so this is likely a read error. The rearrangement uses TRBV19 and TRBJ1-2; 7 bases line up with TRBD1. CDR3 size: 15 residues. The ends lost 5 bases at V and 4 bases at J; junction bases unmatched: 10. Germline CDR1 LNHDA, CDR2 SQIVND (reference sequence). As DNA, the CDR3 is TGTGCCAGTAGTGTATGGACAGGCGAGAGCTATGGCTACACCTTC. This sequence encodes CASSVWTGESYGYTF.